Below are 11 T cell receptor beta chains sequenced from a single sample in a study of T cells after posttransplantation cyclophosphamide. Only in-frame clones appear in the TCRdb table, and some are missing; sequencing was by immunoSEQ multiplex PCR. The data show approximately 16,000 clones, 84% seen once. Control samples came 1 year after myeloablative marrow transplants with methotrexate plus calcineurin inhibitor. The input for sequencing was PBMCs, taken 350 to 400 days after allogeneic stem cell transplant with calcineurin inhibitor and methotrexate. The receptors originated from a male patient between 18 and 35 years old who received an allogeneic stem cell transplant from a related donor, was CMV-positive, and had no GVHD. A share of the T cells may be of graft donor origin.

This clone came up a few times. The chain is built from TRBV10-3 and TRBJ1-2; D call uncertain. V was trimmed by 8 bases and J by 2 bases, leaving 18 bases between them. The germline V gene encodes CDR1 ENHRY and CDR2 SYGVKD. The CDR3 length is 15 residues. The CDR3 sequence: CAISFRGSENYGYTF. In DNA form, the CDR3 reads TGTGCCATCTCCTTCCGTGGAAGCGAGAACTATGGCTACACCTTC.

V gene TRBV21-1 combines with J gene TRBJ2-7; TRBD1 reflects the table's D call only, with no check against the DNA. TRBV21-1 is a known pseudogene. The CDR3 is 12 residues long. The CDR3 region has the DNA TGTGCCAGCGGGACAGGGGGCGACGAGCAGTACTTC. It translates to CASGTGGDEQYF.

V is TRBV15 and J is TRBJ1-2, with no clear D. CDR3 length equals 15 residues. Germline values: CDR1 LNHNV, CDR2 YYDKDF (reference sequence). V shed 0 bases and J shed 4 bases, with 12 bases lying between them. CDR3: CATSRDLRAGYGYTF. Here the CDR3 DNA reads TGTGCCACCAGCAGAGATTTGCGGGCCGGCTATGGCTACACCTTC.

This chain links TRBV6-1 with TRBJ2-7; 11 bases agree with TRBD1. V lost 8 bases to trimming and J lost 2 bases; unmatched junction nucleotides: 8. The CDR3 is 15 amino acids. Germline V gene lookup returns CDR1 MNHNS and CDR2 SASEGT. CDR3: CASAQGTGGTYEQYF. The CDR3, as DNA: TGTGCCAGCGCACAGGGGACAGGGGGAACCTACGAGCAGTACTTC.

This chain connects TRBV5-1 to TRBJ2-3, with D perhaps matching TRBD2 (6 bases). CDR3 length: 15 residues. Per the germline V gene, CDR1 is SGHRS and CDR2 is YFSETQ. Trimming took off 9 bases at V and 1 base at J, with 18 bases between the two ends. CDR3 in amino acids: CATSLAGTGTDTQYF. In DNA form, the CDR3 reads TGCGCCACCTCTCTTGCCGGGACTGGCACAGATACGCAGTATTTT.

In DNA, the CDR3 is TGTGCCAGCAGCTCGACAGGGGGCCCGTATGGCTACACCTTC. Protein product: CASSSTGGPYGYTF. V usage is TRBV5-5 and J usage is TRBJ1-2, with 10 bases identical to TRBD1. Losses at the gene ends were 3 bases for V and 5 bases for J; bases not matched to a gene: 4. The germline V gene has CDR1 SGHKS and CDR2 YYEKEE (reference sequence). The CDR3 spans 14 residues.

The chain recombines TRBV7-8 with TRBJ2-5; TRBD1 matches at 8 bases. The DNA end is more similar to TRBJ2-7, so the J call may be wrong. Germline lookup yields CDR1 SGHVS and CDR2 FQNEAQ. There are 14 residues in the CDR3. The CDR3 coding sequence is TGTGCCAGCAGCTTAGGGACAGGGTCCTACGAGCAGTACTTC. This gives the protein CASSLGTGSYEQYF.

The V call is TRBV7-2, the J call TRBJ1-1; D not resolved. Germline V gene lookup returns CDR1 SGHTA and CDR2 FQGNSA. The CDR3 contains 14 residues. Trimming took 3 bases from V and 8 from J, leaving 16 bases between them. The CDR3 here is CASSLPPREAEAFF. In nucleotides, the CDR3 is TGTGCCAGCAGCTTGCCTCCTCGTGAGGCCGAAGCTTTCTTT.

This clone was detected once. The chain employs TRBV4-3 and TRBJ2-1; 7 nucleotides match TRBD2. The germline gives CDR1 LGHNA, CDR2 YSLEER. This CDR3 spans 18 amino acids. V shed 5 bases, J shed 2 bases, and the junction held 15 bases outside the gene matches. The CDR3, as DNA: TGCGCCAGCAGCGAAGTAGCCTTACCGGGAGGAACCTACAATGAGCAGTTCTTC. As protein: CASSEVALPGGTYNEQFF.

The V and J genes are TRBV2 and TRBJ1-2; 9 positions match TRBD1. V was pared by 1 base and J by 9 bases, with 3 bases of the junction left unmatched. The length of the CDR3 is 13 residues. Looked up from germline, CDR1 is SNHLY and CDR2 is FYNNEI. Here the CDR3 DNA reads TGTGCCAGCAGTGAAGGACAGGGGGGACGCTACACCTTC. This translates into CASSEGQGGRYTF.

V gene TRBV6-6 combines with J gene TRBJ2-5; 13 bases match TRBD2. The CDR3 has 15 residues. Looked up from germline, CDR1 is MNHNY and CDR2 is SVGAGI (reference sequence). V gave up 6 bases and J gave up 11 bases; unmatched junction bases: 12. The CDR3 sequence: CASRRGTSGDLEQYF. CDR3 DNA sequence: TGTGCCAGCAGACGTGGGACTAGCGGGGATCTTGAGCAGTACTTC.